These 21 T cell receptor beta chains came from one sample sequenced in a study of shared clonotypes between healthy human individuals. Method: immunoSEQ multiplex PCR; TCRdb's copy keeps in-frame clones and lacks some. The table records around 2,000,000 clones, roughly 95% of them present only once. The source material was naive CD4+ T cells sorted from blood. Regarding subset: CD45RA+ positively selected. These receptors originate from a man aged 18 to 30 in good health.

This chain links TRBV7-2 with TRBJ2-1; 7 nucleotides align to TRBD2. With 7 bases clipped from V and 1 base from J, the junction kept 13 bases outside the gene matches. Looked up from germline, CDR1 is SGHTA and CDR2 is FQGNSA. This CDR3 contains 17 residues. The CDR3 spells CASTLAWAGDSYNEQFF. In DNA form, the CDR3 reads TGTGCCAGCACCTTGGCTTGGGCGGGAGATTCCTACAATGAGCAGTTCTTC.

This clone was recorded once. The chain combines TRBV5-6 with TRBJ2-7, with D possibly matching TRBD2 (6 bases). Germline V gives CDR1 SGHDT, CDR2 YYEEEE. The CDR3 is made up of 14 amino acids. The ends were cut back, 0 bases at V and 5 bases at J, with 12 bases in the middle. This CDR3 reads CASSLAGERDEQYF. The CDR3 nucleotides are TGTGCCAGCAGCTTGGCCGGGGAGCGGGACGAGCAGTACTTC.

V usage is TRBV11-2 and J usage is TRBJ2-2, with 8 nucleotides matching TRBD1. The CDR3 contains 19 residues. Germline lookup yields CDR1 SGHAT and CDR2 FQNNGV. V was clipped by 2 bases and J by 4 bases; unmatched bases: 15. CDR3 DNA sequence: TGTGCCAGCAGCTTAACCGGGACAGGACATAATGGGGGCACCGGGGAGCTGTTTTTT. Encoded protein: CASSLTGTGHNGGTGELFF.

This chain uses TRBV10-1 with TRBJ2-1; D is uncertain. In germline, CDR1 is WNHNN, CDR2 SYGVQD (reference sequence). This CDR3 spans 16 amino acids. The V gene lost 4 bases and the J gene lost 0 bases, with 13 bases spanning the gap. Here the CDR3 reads CASSARQLGSYNEQFF. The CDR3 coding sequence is TGCGCCAGCAGTGCGAGGCAATTGGGCTCCTACAATGAGCAGTTCTTC.

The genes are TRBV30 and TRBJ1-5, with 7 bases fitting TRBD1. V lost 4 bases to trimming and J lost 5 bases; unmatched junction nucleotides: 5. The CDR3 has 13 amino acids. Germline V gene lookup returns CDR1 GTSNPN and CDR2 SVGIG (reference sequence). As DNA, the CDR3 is TGTGCCTGGACACAGGGGCCCTATCAGCCCCAGCATTTT. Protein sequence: CAWTQGPYQPQHF. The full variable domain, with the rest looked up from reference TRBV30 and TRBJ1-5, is SQTIHQWPATLVQPVGSPLSLECTVEGTSNPNLYWYRQAAGRGLQLLFYSVGIGQISSEVPQNLSASRPQDRQFILSSKKLLLSDSGFYLCAWTQGPYQPQHFGDGTRLSIL.

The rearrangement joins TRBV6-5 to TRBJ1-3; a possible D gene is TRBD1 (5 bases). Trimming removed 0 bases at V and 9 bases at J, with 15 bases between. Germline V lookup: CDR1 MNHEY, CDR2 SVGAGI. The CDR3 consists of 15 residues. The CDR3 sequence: CASSYSDSPGGTIYF. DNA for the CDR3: TGTGCCAGCAGTTACTCTGACAGCCCCGGAGGCACCATATATTTT.

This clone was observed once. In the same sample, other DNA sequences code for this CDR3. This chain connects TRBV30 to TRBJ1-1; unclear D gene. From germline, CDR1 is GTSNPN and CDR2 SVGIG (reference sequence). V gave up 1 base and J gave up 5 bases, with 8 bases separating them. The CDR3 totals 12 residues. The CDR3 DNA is TGTGCCTGGAGTGAGGTATATACTGAAGCTTTCTTT. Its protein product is CAWSEVYTEAFF.

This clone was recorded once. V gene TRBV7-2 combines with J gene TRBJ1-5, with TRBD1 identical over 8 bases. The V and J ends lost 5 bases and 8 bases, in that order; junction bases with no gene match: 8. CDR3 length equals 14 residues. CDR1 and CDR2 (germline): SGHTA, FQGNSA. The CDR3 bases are TGTGCCAGCAGCCTCGGGACAGGCCCCGAGCCCCAGCATTTT. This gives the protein CASSLGTGPEPQHF.

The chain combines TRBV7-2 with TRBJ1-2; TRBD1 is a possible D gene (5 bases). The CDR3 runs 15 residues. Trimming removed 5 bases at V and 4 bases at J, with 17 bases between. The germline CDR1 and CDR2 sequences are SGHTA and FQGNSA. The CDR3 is CASSPPRRGIYGYTF. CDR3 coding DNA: TGTGCCAGCAGCCCACCGAGGAGGGGCATCTATGGCTACACCTTC.

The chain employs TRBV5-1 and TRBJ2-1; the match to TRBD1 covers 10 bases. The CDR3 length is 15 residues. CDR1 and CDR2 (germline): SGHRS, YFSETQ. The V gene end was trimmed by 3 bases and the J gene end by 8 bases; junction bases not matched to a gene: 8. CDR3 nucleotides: TGCGCCAGCAGCTCACGGGACAGGGGCGGCGATGAGCAGTTCTTC. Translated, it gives CASSSRDRGGDEQFF.

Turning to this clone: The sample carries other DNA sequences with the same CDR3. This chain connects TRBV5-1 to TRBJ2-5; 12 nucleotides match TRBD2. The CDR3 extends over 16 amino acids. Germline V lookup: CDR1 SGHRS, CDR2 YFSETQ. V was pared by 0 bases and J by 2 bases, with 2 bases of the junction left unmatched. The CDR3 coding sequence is TGCGCCAGCAGCTTGGCACTAGCGGGGGGTCAAGAGACCCAGTACTTC. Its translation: CASSLALAGGQETQYF.

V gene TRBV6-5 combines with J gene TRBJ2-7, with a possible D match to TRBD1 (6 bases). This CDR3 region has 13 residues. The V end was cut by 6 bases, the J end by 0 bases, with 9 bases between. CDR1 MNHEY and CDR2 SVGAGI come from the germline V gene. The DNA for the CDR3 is TGTGCCAGCAGGGACAGCCTCTCCTACGAGCAGTACTTC. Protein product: CASRDSLSYEQYF.

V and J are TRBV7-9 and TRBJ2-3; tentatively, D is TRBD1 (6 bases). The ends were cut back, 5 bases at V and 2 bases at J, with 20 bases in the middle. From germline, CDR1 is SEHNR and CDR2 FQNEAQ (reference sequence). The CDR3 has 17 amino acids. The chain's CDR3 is CASSRVTKQGPTDTQYF. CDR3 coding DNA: TGTGCCAGCAGCCGCGTAACCAAACAGGGACCCACAGATACGCAGTATTTT.

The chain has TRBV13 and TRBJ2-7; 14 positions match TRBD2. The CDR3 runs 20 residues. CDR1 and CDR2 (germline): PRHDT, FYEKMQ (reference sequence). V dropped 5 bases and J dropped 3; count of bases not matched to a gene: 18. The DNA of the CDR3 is TGTGCCAGCAGCCCACCTATCCGACTAGCGGGAGGGCGGGGGAGCTACGAGCAGTACTTC. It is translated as CASSPPIRLAGGRGSYEQYF.

CDR3 nucleotide sequence: TGTGCCAGCAGTGAAGGGATACAGGGGTGGGAAGTCGGGGAGCTGTTTTTT. Its translation is CASSEGIQGWEVGELFF. This chain connects TRBV6-1 to TRBJ2-2; 7 bases map to TRBD1. J lost 7 bases, V lost 1 base, and 12 bases had no gene match. Germline CDR1 is MNHNS and CDR2 is SASEGT. The CDR3 is 17 residues long.

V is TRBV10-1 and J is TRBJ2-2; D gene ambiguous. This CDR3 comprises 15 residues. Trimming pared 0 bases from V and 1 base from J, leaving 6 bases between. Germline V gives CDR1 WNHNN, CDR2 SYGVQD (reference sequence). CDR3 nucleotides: TGCGCCAGCAGTGAGTCCAGGTTGAACACCGGGGAGCTGTTTTTT. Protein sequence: CASSESRLNTGELFF.

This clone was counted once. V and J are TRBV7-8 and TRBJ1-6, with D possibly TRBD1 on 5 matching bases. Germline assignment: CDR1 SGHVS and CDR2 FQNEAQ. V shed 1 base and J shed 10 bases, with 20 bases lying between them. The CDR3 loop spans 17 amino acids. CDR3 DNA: TGTGCCAGCAGCTTAGAGGCAGGGTTCGGCTCTTTCTCACCCCTCCACTTT. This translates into CASSLEAGFGSFSPLHF.

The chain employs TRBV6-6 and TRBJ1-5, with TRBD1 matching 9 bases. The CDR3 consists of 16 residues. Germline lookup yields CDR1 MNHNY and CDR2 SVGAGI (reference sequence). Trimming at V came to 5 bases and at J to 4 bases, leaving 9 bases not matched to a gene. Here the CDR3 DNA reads TGTGCCAGCAGTCCGCCGCGGGACAGGGCAAATCAGCCCCAGCATTTT. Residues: CASSPPRDRANQPQHF.

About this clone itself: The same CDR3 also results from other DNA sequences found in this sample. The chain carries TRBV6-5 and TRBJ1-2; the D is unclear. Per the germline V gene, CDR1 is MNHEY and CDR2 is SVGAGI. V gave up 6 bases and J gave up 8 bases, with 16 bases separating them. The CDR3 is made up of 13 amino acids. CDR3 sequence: CASSYVDSAGYTF. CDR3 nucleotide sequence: TGTGCCAGCAGCTACGTGGACTCCGCGGGCTACACCTTC.

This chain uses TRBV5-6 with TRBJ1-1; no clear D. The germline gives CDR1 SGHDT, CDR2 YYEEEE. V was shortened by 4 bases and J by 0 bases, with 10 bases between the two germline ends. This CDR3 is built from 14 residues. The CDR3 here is CASSNWWVNTEAFF. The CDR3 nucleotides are TGTGCCAGCAGCAATTGGTGGGTGAACACTGAAGCTTTCTTT.

Written as DNA, the CDR3 is TGTGCCAGTAACGAACGGAGGACAGGGACTGGCTACACCTTC. Amino acid sequence: CASNERRTGTGYTF. The chain is built from TRBV19 and TRBJ1-2; 8 positions match TRBD1. The CDR3 spans 14 residues. The germline gives CDR1 LNHDA, CDR2 SQIVND (reference sequence). After removal of 7 bases from V and 7 bases from J, the junction contained 11 bases not matched to a gene.